The rows below give T cell receptor beta chains drawn from one sample of a study of cytomegalovirus exposure and HLA in healthy donors. Repertoires were generated with immunoSEQ multiplex PCR, while TCRdb's copy carries only in-frame clones and drops some. The table lists nearly 110,000 clones, roughly 82% of them singletons. The specimen sequenced was PBMCs. The receptors originated from a man younger than 45 in good health and CMV-seropositive. Both conserved end residues are part of each CDR3. Fields, in order: D gene, V gene, J gene, CDR3 DNA, CDR3 protein. The D gene is left open where the match is weak.

d_gene: TRBD2
v_gene: TRBV7-2
j_gene: TRBJ2-3
CDR3nt: TGTGCCAGCAGCTTAGGGGGGACTAGCGGCTACACAGATACGCAGTATTTT
CDR3aa: CASSLGGTSGYTDTQYF

d_gene: -
v_gene: TRBV28
j_gene: TRBJ1-1
CDR3nt: TGTGCCAGCAGTTTATTTCCGAAGCCTGAAGCTTTCTTT
CDR3aa: CASSLFPKPEAFF

d_gene: -
v_gene: TRBV30
j_gene: TRBJ2-3
CDR3nt: TGTGCCTGGATAGGGGGAGTCACAGATACGCAGTATTTT
CDR3aa: CAWIGGVTDTQYF

d_gene: -
v_gene: TRBV19
j_gene: TRBJ2-1
CDR3nt: TGTGCCAGTAGTATCTCTCCCCTGTACAATGAGCAGTTCTTC
CDR3aa: CASSISPLYNEQFF

d_gene: -
v_gene: TRBV6-6
j_gene: TRBJ1-2
CDR3nt: TGTGCCAGCATCCGCGGGGACTACTATGGCTACACCTTC
CDR3aa: CASIRGDYYGYTF

d_gene: -
v_gene: TRBV7-6
j_gene: TRBJ2-1
CDR3nt: TGTGCCAGCAGCTTAGGTCCCAACAATGAGCAGTTCTTC
CDR3aa: CASSLGPNNEQFF

d_gene: TRBD1
v_gene: TRBV11-2
j_gene: TRBJ1-1
CDR3nt: TGTGCCAGCAGCCGGACAGGAAGCAGCACTGAAGCTTTCTTT
CDR3aa: CASSRTGSSTEAFF

d_gene: -
v_gene: TRBV10-3
j_gene: TRBJ1-4
CDR3nt: TGTGCCATCAGTGGACAGGAAGGCGAAAAACTGTTTTTT
CDR3aa: CAISGQEGEKLFF

d_gene: -
v_gene: TRBV5-4
j_gene: TRBJ1-6
CDR3nt: TGTGCCAGCAGCCACCCTAGGGGGAAAGGGACACCCCTCCACTTT
CDR3aa: CASSHPRGKGTPLHF

d_gene: -
v_gene: TRBV5-1
j_gene: TRBJ2-5
CDR3nt: TGCGCCAGCAGCTTGGGACAGAGCCAAGAGACCCAGTACTTC
CDR3aa: CASSLGQSQETQYF